The clone carrying this TCR beta chain was seen repeatedly, ten times or more. Its antigen is still unknown. This entry belongs to a study of metastatic and nonmetastatic thyroid tumors. Until they underwent thyroid surgery, no patient had received any treatment. Study results and limitations: In blood and tumor, TCR beta diversity was reportedly significantly higher in malignant thyroid tumors than in benign nodules.

TCRdb re-called the PCR reads with MiXCR. The data show about 59,000 clones, about a sixth seen once. The CDR3 has 14 amino acids. Trimming stripped 0 bases from V and 8 bases from J, with 11 bases between. Germline V CDR1 and CDR2: SGHRS, YFSETQ. The specimen sequenced was blood. The genes are TRBV5-1 and TRBJ2-2; D is perhaps TRBD1 or TRBD2 (5 bases each). The clonotype originates from a male donor with papillary thyroid cancer or a benign thyroid nodule (not recorded which). Some clones in this sample may be carry-over from other donors' samples. The CDR3 loop is CASSLGDPSGELFF. The CDR3 coding sequence is TGCGCCAGCAGCTTGGGGGACCCTTCTGGGGAGCTGTTTTTT.